The entry below describes one T cell receptor (beta chain). The CDR3 contains 12 residues. Germline-derived CDR1 and CDR2 are SGHTA and FQGNSA. Trimming shortened V by 3 bases and J by 2 bases, and 5 bases separated the two germline ends. The data stem from a study of Ad26.COV2.S vaccination and SARS-CoV-2 variants. Study at large: The Ad26.COV2.S arm of the COV1001 trial was where the donor was placed.

TCRdb keeps only in-frame clones here, not all; method: immunoSEQ multiplex PCR. The data hold hundreds of thousands of clones, with roughly 90% observed a single time. Treatment meaning: some 20 received Ad26.COV2.S at low or high dose, single or two shots; 5 received placebo; per-sample allocation not given. Sampling was performed 63 days after the first vaccine or placebo injection. Expressing Wuhan-strain SARS-CoV-2 spike, an Ad26 vector served as the vaccine. The material was peripheral blood, obtained in a trial of Ad26.COV2.S vaccine versus placebo. The TCR sequence derives from a person aged 18-60 years who received the Ad26.COV2.S COVID-19 vaccine or a placebo. The V and J genes are TRBV7-2 and TRBJ2-7; D gene uncertain. This CDR3 is CASSLGAYEQYF. In DNA, the CDR3 is TGTGCCAGCAGCTTGGGTGCCTACGAGCAGTACTTC. The entire variable domain, with the rest obtained from reference TRBV7-2 and TRBJ2-7, is as follows: GAGVSQSPSNKVTEKGKDVELRCDPISGHTALYWYRQSLGQGLEFLIYFQGNSAPDKSGLPSDRFSAERTGGSVSTLTIQRTQQEDSAVYLCASSLGAYEQYFGPGTRLTVT.